Shown below are 21 T cell receptor beta chains from a single sample sequenced in a study of blood T cell repertoires in COVID-19. Repertoires were generated with immunoSEQ multiplex PCR, while TCRdb's copy carries only in-frame clones and drops some. The data hold roughly 280,000 clones, with 75% to 90% observed a single time. Sequencing input: peripheral blood. The receptors shown here come from a woman in her fifties or sixties who had recovered from COVID-19.

This clone was seen once. The chain is built from TRBV9 and TRBJ2-1; 12 bases map to TRBD2. Germline assignment: CDR1 SGDLS and CDR2 YYNGEE. The CDR3 length is 19 residues. Germline trimming cut 4 bases from V and 5 bases from J; bases unmatched to any gene: 16. CDR3 residues: CASSPMKASGRAWDNEQFF. In nucleotides, the CDR3 is TGTGCCAGCAGCCCCATGAAGGCTAGCGGGAGGGCCTGGGACAATGAGCAGTTCTTC.

The chain has TRBV7-8 and TRBJ2-7; 8 bases match TRBD1. CDR3 length: 14 amino acids. Germline lookup yields CDR1 SGHVS and CDR2 FQNEAQ. The junction had 7 bases not matched to a gene; V was cut back by 7 bases and J by 2 bases. The CDR3 region is CASIQQGGPYEQYF. CDR3 coding DNA: TGTGCCAGCATCCAACAGGGGGGTCCCTACGAGCAGTACTTC.

This clone was found a few times. The rearrangement joins TRBV10-1 to TRBJ1-2, with D perhaps matching TRBD1 (6 bases). Trimming shortened V by 11 bases and J by 8 bases, and 24 bases separated the two germline ends. CDR3 length: 14 residues. Germline loops: CDR1 WNHNN, CDR2 SYGVQD (reference sequence). CDR3 amino acids: CAPEGGYRGEGYTF. CDR3 nucleotides: TGCGCCCCGGAGGGGGGGTATAGGGGTGAGGGCTACACCTTC.

The V call is TRBV19, the J call TRBJ2-7; perhaps TRBD2 as D (6 bases). The germline CDR1 and CDR2 sequences are LNHDA and SQIVND (reference sequence). Trimming left V 6 bases short and J 6 bases short, with 18 bases between. This CDR3 contains 14 residues. CDR3 bases: TGTGCCAGTAGCCCTTATCCGGGAGTTGGCGAGCAGTACTTC. This gives the protein CASSPYPGVGEQYF.

This rearrangement joins TRBV7-2 to TRBJ2-3; D possibly corresponds to TRBD2 (6 bases). CDR3 length: 13 residues. Germline V gene sequence: CDR1 SGHTA, CDR2 FQGNSA. Trimming left V 5 bases short and J 5 bases short, with 11 bases between. The CDR3 bases are TGTGCCAGCAGCGGACTAACGCGAGATACGCAGTATTTT. This translates into CASSGLTRDTQYF. The variable domain in full, completed from reference TRBV7-2 and TRBJ2-3, reads GAGVSQSPSNKVTEKGKDVELRCDPISGHTALYWYRQSLGQGLEFLIYFQGNSAPDKSGLPSDRFSAERTGGSVSTLTIQRTQQEDSAVYLCASSGLTRDTQYFGPGTRLTVL.

This clone was found once. The chain recombines TRBV4-3 with TRBJ1-3; D call uncertain. This CDR3 has 17 residues. Trimming stripped 4 bases from V and 3 bases from J, with 19 bases between. Germline values: CDR1 LGHNA, CDR2 YSLEER. Written as DNA, the CDR3 is TGCGCCAGCAGCCCCGGCCCGGAGGGAAGCAGTGGAAACACCATATATTTT. This sequence encodes CASSPGPEGSSGNTIYF.

The chain joins TRBV28 to TRBJ1-5; D gene uncertain. The germline V gene encodes CDR1 MDHEN and CDR2 SYDVKM. V lost 8 bases, J lost 6 bases, and 14 bases lay in between. CDR3 length equals 13 residues. The CDR3 nucleotides read TGTGCCAGCGAAACTTGGGCCCGTCAGCCCCAGCATTTT. Translation: CASETWARQPQHF.

The chain joins TRBV28 to TRBJ1-6; 8 nucleotides align to TRBD1. The CDR3 runs 14 residues. CDR1 MDHEN and CDR2 SYDVKM come from the germline V gene. Trimming took 2 bases from V and 9 from J; bases not matched to a gene: 3. In DNA, the CDR3 is TGTGCCAGCAGTTTACAGGGGGCCGGTTCACCCCTCCACTTT. This encodes CASSLQGAGSPLHF.

The chain links TRBV7-2 to TRBJ1-1; the D gene is possibly TRBD1 (5 bases). Germline CDR1 SGHTA, CDR2 FQGNSA. Trimming took off 1 base at V and 6 bases at J, with 15 bases between the two ends. This CDR3 comprises 15 residues. CDR3 bases: TGTGCCAGCAGCTTAGAAGGCAGGGTGGGATCTGAAGCTTTCTTT. Protein sequence: CASSLEGRVGSEAFF.

The chain employs TRBV28 and TRBJ2-7; weak D call: TRBD1 (5 bases). Germline V CDR1 and CDR2: MDHEN, SYDVKM. V was trimmed by 6 bases and J by 0 bases, leaving 18 bases between them. The CDR3 runs 16 residues. DNA of the CDR3: TGTGCCAGCAGGCCCGAACAGGTGTGGGTCTCCTACGAGCAGTACTTC. Encoded protein: CASRPEQVWVSYEQYF. The variable domain in full, completed from reference TRBV28 and TRBJ2-7, reads DVKVTQSSRYLVKRTGEKVFLECVQDMDHENMFWYRQDPGLGLRLIYFSYDVKMKEKGDIPEGYSVSREKKERFSLILESASTNQTSMYLCASRPEQVWVSYEQYFGPGTRLTVT.

The chain combines TRBV5-1 with TRBJ1-2; 10 positions match TRBD1. With V trimmed by 0 bases and J by 8 bases, 4 bases remained unmatched. The CDR3 loop spans 14 amino acids. CDR1 is SGHRS, CDR2 YFSETQ, per germline. CDR3 in DNA: TGCGCCAGCAGCTTGGGACAGGGGGCGCAAGGCTACACCTTC. It specifies CASSLGQGAQGYTF.

This clone was seen more than once but under ten times. V and J are TRBV6-5 and TRBJ1-1; TRBD1 matches 7 bases. CDR1 MNHEY and CDR2 SVGAGI come from the germline V gene. This CDR3 region has 12 residues. Losses at the gene ends were 8 bases for V and 4 bases for J; bases not matched to a gene: 4. In DNA, the CDR3 is TGTGCCAGCCAGGGGGTGGGCACTGAAGCTTTCTTT. This encodes CASQGVGTEAFF.

This chain links TRBV7-9 with TRBJ2-7; 10 bases agree with TRBD1. This CDR3 spans 15 amino acids. Trimming took 1 base from V and 3 from J; bases not matched to a gene: 3. Germline V gives CDR1 SEHNR, CDR2 FQNEAQ (reference sequence). CDR3 DNA: TGTGCCAGCAGCTTAGGGGACAGGGGCGGCTACGAGCAGTACTTC. Protein product: CASSLGDRGGYEQYF.

The rearrangement uses TRBV30 and TRBJ2-3; the D is unclear. The CDR3 runs 13 residues. CDR1 and CDR2 from the germline V gene are GTSNPN and SVGIG (reference sequence). Between the trimmed V and J ends, which lost 2 bases and 1 base, there was a span of 7 bases. The CDR3 protein is CAWSNYRTDTQYF. As DNA, the CDR3 is TGTGCCTGGAGTAACTACCGCACAGATACGCAGTATTTT.

The sample holds a few counts of this clone. This chain joins TRBV6-5 and TRBJ1-1; the D gene is possibly TRBD1 (6 bases). CDR3 length: 15 residues. Trimming took 1 base from V and 1 from J, leaving 10 bases between them. CDR1 MNHEY and CDR2 SVGAGI come from the germline V gene. As DNA, the CDR3 is TGTGCCAGCAGTTACTTCTGGACAGCGAACACTGAAGCTTTCTTT. It yields the protein CASSYFWTANTEAFF.

This chain links TRBV27 with TRBJ2-7; D uncertain. Between the trimmed V and J ends, which lost 3 bases and 0 bases, there was a span of 6 bases. The CDR3 runs to 13 residues. Germline V gene lookup returns CDR1 MNHEY and CDR2 SMNVEV (reference sequence). DNA of the CDR3: TGTGCCAGCAGTTTCTTTCCCTCCTACGAGCAGTACTTC. This sequence encodes CASSFFPSYEQYF.

This clone appeared a single time. V is TRBV9 and J is TRBJ1-1; 9 bases match TRBD1. Germline CDR1 reads SGDLS; CDR2 reads YYNGEE. The CDR3 is 14 residues long. The V and J ends lost 4 bases and 4 bases, in that order; junction bases with no gene match: 5. As DNA, the CDR3 is TGTGCCAGCAGCTTGGGGGGACAGGGCACTGAAGCTTTCTTT. Translation gives CASSLGGQGTEAFF.

This sequence joins TRBV4-2 and TRBJ1-4; D might be TRBD1 (5 bases). Trimming removed 4 bases from V and 8 bases from J, with 11 bases in between. Germline lookup yields CDR1 LGHNA and CDR2 YNFKEQ. The CDR3 runs 13 residues. The CDR3 here is CASSPTGEEKLFF. CDR3 DNA sequence: TGTGCCAGCAGCCCAACGGGGGAGGAAAAACTGTTTTTT.

V is TRBV30 and J is TRBJ1-4; D is possibly TRBD1 (6 bases). CDR1 is GTSNPN, CDR2 SVGIG, per germline (reference sequence). V dropped 5 bases and J dropped 4 bases, with 11 bases sitting between them. The CDR3 runs 13 residues. Here the CDR3 reads CAWARQVNEKLFF. The CDR3 nucleotides read TGTGCCTGGGCCAGACAGGTTAATGAAAAACTGTTTTTT.

The V and J genes are TRBV28 and TRBJ2-1; TRBD2 matches 7 bases. The CDR3 is made up of 13 amino acids. The ends lost 1 base at V and 11 bases at J; junction bases unmatched: 5. Germline V gene sequence: CDR1 MDHEN, CDR2 SYDVKM. The CDR3, as DNA: TGTGCCAGCAGTTTATCGCGGGAGAGGAAGCAGTTCTTC. The encoded protein is CASSLSRERKQFF.

Of note for this clone: The junction departs from the called germline gene at one end, perhaps through a read error. This chain connects TRBV11-2 to TRBJ1-2; D uncertain. Per the germline V gene, CDR1 is SGHAT and CDR2 is FQNNGV. This CDR3 has 10 residues. The CDR3 DNA is TGCCTGACTGGAAACTATGGCTACACCTTC. Translating gives CLTGNYGYTF.